Each of the 17 T cell receptor beta chains below was sequenced from the same sample in a study of blood T cell repertoires in COVID-19. Sequenced by immunoSEQ multiplex PCR; TCRdb stores in-frame clones only, minus some. The table shows approximately 200,000 clones, with about 86% occurring only once. The sequencing input was PBMCs or T cells enriched from blood (not recorded which). The receptors shown here come from a woman aged 30 to 39 who had been exposed to COVID-19.

J is TRBJ2-1 and V is TRBV6-4; 9 bases align to TRBD2. Trimming cost V 3 bases and J 10 bases; bases outside gene matches: 10. Germline CDR1 MRHNA, CDR2 SNTAGT. The CDR3 is made up of 15 amino acids. CDR3 sequence reads: CASSEISGGFGEQFF. The CDR3 DNA reads as TGTGCCAGCAGTGAAATTAGCGGGGGCTTTGGAGAGCAGTTCTTC.

J is TRBJ2-7 and V is TRBV10-3; 12 bases align to TRBD1. The germline V gene encodes CDR1 ENHRY and CDR2 SYGVKD. The V and J ends lost 6 bases and 2 bases, in that order; junction bases with no gene match: 8. The CDR3 loop spans 16 amino acids. CDR3 bases: TGTGCCATCAGCGGACGGGGACAGGGGGCCGCCTACGAGCAGTACTTC. It codes for CAISGRGQGAAYEQYF.

This rearrangement joins TRBV10-3 to TRBJ2-3; the D gene is possibly TRBD1 (6 bases). The V gene's germline CDR1 is ENHRY and CDR2 SYGVKD. Trimming took 6 bases from V and 4 from J, leaving 23 bases between them. The length of the CDR3 is 17 residues. CDR3 loop: CAISLGPGGRGSDTQYF. The CDR3 nucleotides are TGTGCCATCAGCCTCGGACCCGGCGGCAGGGGCTCAGATACGCAGTATTTT.

The chain has TRBV5-1 and TRBJ2-7; the D gene is possibly TRBD1 (6 bases). This CDR3 region has 14 residues. Germline V gene lookup returns CDR1 SGHRS and CDR2 YFSETQ. V dropped 4 bases and J dropped 3 bases, with 14 bases sitting between them. The CDR3 DNA is TGCGCCAGCAGCACGAACAGGGAGCACTACGAGCAGTACTTC. Residues: CASSTNREHYEQYF.

This clone was observed once. The chain recombines TRBV19 with TRBJ1-2; no firm D call. V was trimmed by 5 bases and J by 2 bases, leaving 18 bases between them. The CDR3 extends over 16 amino acids. Germline V gives CDR1 LNHDA, CDR2 SQIVND (reference sequence). CDR3 nucleotides: TGTGCCAGTAGTCGTGCAGGAACGAGGGCCAACTATGGCTACACCTTC. This encodes CASSRAGTRANYGYTF.

This clone occurred once. J is TRBJ1-1 and V is TRBV5-1; D ambiguous. In germline, CDR1 is SGHRS, CDR2 YFSETQ. V was cut by 2 bases and J by 1 base, with 9 bases left in between. This CDR3 contains 14 residues. The CDR3 is CASSFAGQNTEAFF. CDR3 DNA sequence: TGCGCCAGCAGCTTCGCAGGCCAGAACACTGAAGCTTTCTTT.

To note about this clone: The junction departs from germline at one end; a sequencing error may be responsible. This chain joins TRBV6-6 and TRBJ1-2; 7 bases map to TRBD1. Germline assignment: CDR1 MNHNY and CDR2 SVGAGI (reference sequence). CDR3 length: 11 residues. The CDR3 nucleotides are TGTGCCAGCAGTTACTCGAGGACAGGTTTCTTC. This encodes CASSYSRTGFF.

The chain joins TRBV29-1 to TRBJ2-2; D is perhaps TRBD2 (5 bases). Germline V gene sequence: CDR1 SQVTM, CDR2 ANQGSEA. This CDR3 has 13 amino acids. V gave up 0 bases and J gave up 3 bases, with 5 bases separating them. The CDR3: CSVEERDTGELFF. The CDR3 region has the DNA TGCAGCGTTGAAGAGAGGGACACCGGGGAGCTGTTTTTT.

This clone was seen only once. The rearrangement uses TRBV18 and TRBJ2-7; 9 positions agree with TRBD2. CDR3 length equals 17 residues. Germline V CDR1 and CDR2: KGHSH, LQKENI. V was clipped by 7 bases and J by 0 bases; unmatched bases: 13. CDR3 region: CASFLPSAGGNSYEQYF. The CDR3 coding sequence is TGTGCCAGCTTCCTCCCATCGGCGGGGGGGAACTCCTACGAGCAGTACTTC.

The genes are TRBV5-6 and TRBJ2-1; the match to TRBD2 covers 13 bases. J lost 12 bases, V lost 0 bases, and 9 bases had no gene match. Germline V lookup: CDR1 SGHDT, CDR2 YYEEEE. This CDR3 comprises 16 residues. CDR3 amino acids: CASSLVGTSGASVQFF. CDR3 in DNA: TGTGCCAGCAGCTTGGTAGGGACTAGCGGGGCATCTGTGCAGTTCTTC. The whole variable domain, remainder taken from reference TRBV5-6 and TRBJ2-1, is DAGVTQSPTHLIKTRGQQVTLRCSPKSGHDTVSWYQQALGQGPQFIFQYYEEEERQRGNFPDRFSGHQFPNYSSELNVNALLLGDSALYLCASSLVGTSGASVQFFGPGTRLTVL.

This chain connects TRBV18 to TRBJ2-7; the D gene is possibly TRBD1 (6 bases). Trimming cost V 3 bases and J 3 bases, with 9 bases left between them. The CDR3 is 13 residues long. Per germline, CDR1 KGHSH and CDR2 LQKENI. For the CDR3, the DNA is TGTGCCAGCTCACCCGACAGGATCTACGAGCAGTACTTC. Translation gives CASSPDRIYEQYF.

This chain links TRBV2 with TRBJ2-7; 8 nucleotides agree with TRBD1. With V trimmed by 0 bases and J by 1 base, 8 bases remained unmatched. The CDR3 extends over 17 amino acids. In germline, CDR1 is SNHLY, CDR2 FYNNEI. The chain's CDR3 is CASSEAGQGWGSYEQYF. The CDR3 DNA sequence: TGTGCCAGCAGTGAAGCAGGACAGGGCTGGGGATCCTACGAGCAGTACTTC.

The rearrangement joins TRBV30 to TRBJ2-1, with D maybe TRBD2 (6 bases). Trimming removed 0 bases from V and 9 bases from J, with 9 bases in between. Germline V gene sequence: CDR1 GTSNPN, CDR2 SVGIG (reference sequence). The CDR3 contains 12 residues. CDR3 bases: TGTGCCTGGAGTGTACTGGGGGGTGAGCAGTTCTTC. Amino acid sequence: CAWSVLGGEQFF.

This chain links TRBV18 with TRBJ1-5; 7 bases line up with TRBD1. The CDR3 has 15 residues. From germline, CDR1 is KGHSH and CDR2 LQKENI. Trimming at V came to 3 bases and at J to 7 bases, leaving 9 bases not matched to a gene. CDR3 nucleotides: TGTGCCAGCTCACCCAAGGGGGCGGAGGGGCAGCCCCAGCATTTT. Its protein product is CASSPKGAEGQPQHF.

This clone has only one observation. DNA of the CDR3: TGTGCCACCAGTGACGTGACAGTCAATCAGCCCCAGCATTTT. It yields the protein CATSDVTVNQPQHF. The chain is built from TRBV24-1 and TRBJ1-5; maybe TRBD1 (5 bases). The V end was cut by 4 bases, the J end by 3 bases, with 9 bases between. The V gene's germline CDR1 is KGHDR and CDR2 SFDVKD. The CDR3 is 14 residues long.

This clone showed up just a few times. The V and J genes are TRBV3-1 (or the pseudogene TRBV3-2) and TRBJ1-1; 8 bases match TRBD1. The CDR3 is 14 amino acids. Germline V gene lookup returns CDR1 LGHDT and CDR2 YNNKEL (reference sequence). With 9 bases clipped from V and 0 bases from J, the junction kept 6 bases outside the gene matches. The CDR3 nucleotides read TGTGCCAGTCAAGACAGGGGATTGAACACTGAAGCTTTCTTT. It yields the protein CASQDRGLNTEAFF.

V and J are TRBV27 and TRBJ2-7, with 7 bases aligning to TRBD2. Germline V gene data show CDR1 as MNHEY and CDR2 as SMNVEV (reference sequence). The CDR3 is made up of 15 amino acids. J gave up 2 bases and V 6 bases, and 10 bases lay outside the gene matches. CDR3: CASRLLPGGTYEQYF. The CDR3, as DNA: TGTGCCAGCAGACTACTACCGGGGGGTACCTACGAGCAGTACTTC.